The 24 T cell receptor beta chains given below trace back to one sample, sequenced in a study of shared clonotypes between healthy human individuals. Produced via immunoSEQ multiplex PCR; TCRdb's table is partial and in-frame only. The sample consists of around 980,000 clones, about 84% of them appearing once. Sequencing was done on a sample of memory CD4+ T cells from PBMCs. Subset indicated: CD45RA-negative fraction. These receptors were obtained from a man between 18 and 29 years old in good health. Some clones in this sample may be carry-over from other donors' samples.

The chain uses TRBV19 and TRBJ1-5, with D possibly TRBD1 on 5 matching bases. V lost 10 bases and J lost 6, with 28 bases in between. Germline V gene lookup returns CDR1 LNHDA and CDR2 SQIVND (reference sequence). This CDR3 has 17 residues. As DNA, the CDR3 is TGTGCCACTGAAGGGGCAGTCTCGTCCGATCTTGGTCAGCCCCAGCATTTT. It codes for CATEGAVSSDLGQPQHF.

To note about this clone: One base separates it from a far larger clone, so it is likely a read error. CDR3 protein: CASNAGQANTEAFF. CDR3 bases: TGTGCCAGCAACGCGGGACAGGCGAACACTGAAGCTTTCTTT. V is TRBV6-5 and J is TRBJ1-1; 8 nucleotides match TRBD1. V was clipped by 7 bases and J by 1 base; unmatched bases: 5. The germline CDR1 and CDR2 sequences are MNHEY and SVGAGI. The CDR3 covers 14 residues.

This chain connects TRBV5-1 to TRBJ2-3, with TRBD2 as a possible D gene (6 bases). This CDR3 has 18 residues. V lost 2 bases to trimming and J lost 3 bases, with 22 bases between them. Germline V gene data show CDR1 as SGHRS and CDR2 as YFSETQ. The CDR3 coding sequence is TGCGCCAGCAGCTTCGGGCACCCTTCGGTGGGAGGAACAGATACGCAGTATTTT. Its translation is CASSFGHPSVGGTDTQYF.

This clone was observed a few times. J is TRBJ2-5 and V is TRBV5-4, with D possibly being TRBD1 or TRBD2 (5 bases each). The germline gives CDR1 SGHNT, CDR2 YYREEE (reference sequence). The CDR3 runs 14 residues. Trimming took 3 bases from V and 3 from J, leaving 12 bases between them. In DNA form, the CDR3 reads TGTGCCAGCAGCTCAACCGGGACGGAAGAGACCCAGTACTTC. Translation gives CASSSTGTEETQYF.

Here the CDR3 reads CASSYRQGVNGYTF. In nucleotides, the CDR3 is TGTGCCAGCAGTTACCGACAGGGAGTGAATGGCTACACCTTC. The gene calls are TRBV6-5 and TRBJ1-2, with 7 bases that match TRBD1. The V gene's germline CDR1 is MNHEY and CDR2 SVGAGI. V was clipped by 2 bases and J by 6 bases; unmatched bases: 6. The CDR3 loop spans 14 amino acids.

The chain uses TRBV7-8 and TRBJ2-5, with D uncertain. Germline-derived CDR1 and CDR2 are SGHVS and FQNEAQ. This CDR3 is 12 amino acids long. With 8 bases removed from V and 8 bases from J, the gap between germline ends came to 15 bases. The CDR3, as DNA: TGTGCCAGCGGGATAACCGGAGATACCCAGTACTTC. It codes for CASGITGDTQYF.

The rearrangement uses TRBV28 and TRBJ2-5; no clear D gene. The V gene's germline CDR1 is MDHEN and CDR2 SYDVKM. This CDR3 is 14 amino acids long. V was cut by 3 bases and J by 2 bases, with 10 bases left in between. In DNA, the CDR3 is TGTGCCAGCAGTTTTGATCCGCCTCAAGAGACCCAGTACTTC. Translation gives CASSFDPPQETQYF.

The chain combines TRBV4-2 with TRBJ2-1; 12 bases line up with TRBD2. The CDR3 length is 15 residues. Germline trimming cut 0 bases from V and 6 bases from J; bases unmatched to any gene: 0. Germline CDR1 LGHNA, CDR2 YNFKEQ. CDR3 nucleotides: TGTGCCAGCAGCCAAGAGACTAGCGGGAGCAATGAGCAGTTCTTC. This encodes CASSQETSGSNEQFF.

The V gene is TRBV4-3, the J gene TRBJ2-1, with 8 nucleotides matching TRBD2. Trimming at V came to 6 bases and at J to 0 bases, leaving 7 bases not matched to a gene. CDR1 and CDR2 from the germline V gene are LGHNA and YSLEER. The CDR3 sequence is 16 residues long. CDR3 DNA: TGCGCCAGCAGGCTAGGTAGCGGGAACTCCTACAATGAGCAGTTCTTC. Translated, it gives CASRLGSGNSYNEQFF.

The chain uses TRBV5-6 and TRBJ1-2; D is uncertain. Trimming pared 0 bases from V and 8 bases from J, leaving 11 bases between. The CDR3 extends over 13 amino acids. Germline CDR1 SGHDT, CDR2 YYEEEE. CDR3 DNA sequence: TGTGCCAGCAGCTTGGGGTGGGGAACCGGCTACACCTTC. It encodes CASSLGWGTGYTF.

CDR3 loop: CASTLGGTSGSRTQYF. The CDR3 nucleotides are TGTGCCAGCACCCTTGGAGGGACTAGCGGGAGTAGGACCCAGTACTTC. V and J are TRBV28 and TRBJ2-5; the match to TRBD2 covers 14 bases. CDR3 size: 16 residues. The germline gives CDR1 MDHEN, CDR2 SYDVKM. Trimming removed 7 bases from V and 7 bases from J; junction bases left unmatched: 11.

The chain combines TRBV23-1 with TRBJ1-5; D is possibly TRBD1 (6 bases). TRBV23-1 counts as an open reading frame of uncertain function. V was shortened by 4 bases and J by 8 bases, with 39 bases between the two germline ends. The CDR3 runs to 22 residues. This CDR3 is CASSLPDSFLVLSGNIMKPQHF. The CDR3 DNA is TGCGCCAGCAGTCTTCCGGACAGTTTTCTAGTCCTATCGGGGAACATCATGAAGCCCCAGCATTTT.

The chain links TRBV19 to TRBJ2-7, with 8 bases fitting TRBD2. Looked up from germline, CDR1 is LNHDA and CDR2 is SQIVND (reference sequence). This CDR3 region has 16 residues. After removal of 5 bases from V and 7 bases from J, the junction contained 16 bases not matched to a gene. The CDR3 protein is CASSYGRVVGFEEQYF. In DNA form, the CDR3 reads TGTGCCAGTAGTTACGGGAGGGTCGTGGGCTTCGAGGAGCAGTACTTC.

The J gene is TRBJ2-7, the V gene TRBV15; D gene uncertain. The CDR3 contains 15 residues. V dropped 2 bases and J dropped 0 bases, with 11 bases sitting between them. Germline V gene data show CDR1 as LNHNV and CDR2 as YYDKDF (reference sequence). Here the CDR3 DNA reads TGTGCCACCAGCAGACGACCCGATAGCTCCTACGAGCAGTACTTC. This translates into CATSRRPDSSYEQYF.

This clone has a single count. V and J are TRBV19 and TRBJ1-1; D possibly corresponds to TRBD1 (5 bases). The ends were cut back, 5 bases at V and 1 base at J, with 8 bases in the middle. The length of the CDR3 is 13 residues. In germline, CDR1 is LNHDA, CDR2 SQIVND (reference sequence). The chain's CDR3 is CASSVTANTEAFF. The CDR3 coding sequence is TGTGCCAGTAGTGTGACAGCGAACACTGAAGCTTTCTTT.

The CDR3 reads CASSVTPGRLLFF. CDR3 DNA: TGTGCCAGCAGCGTAACCCCTGGCAGGTTGTTGTTTTTT. This chain joins TRBV9 and TRBJ2-2; D is ambiguous. Germline V CDR1 and CDR2: SGDLS, YYNGEE. The CDR3 extends over 13 amino acids. The germline V and J ends were trimmed by 1 base and 15 bases, with 16 bases remaining between them.

The chain carries TRBV11-3 and TRBJ2-1, with TRBD1 identical over 9 bases. The J segment lost 4 bases and the V segment lost 5 bases, leaving 6 bases of the junction unmatched. There are 15 residues in the CDR3. Germline V lookup: CDR1 SGHNT, CDR2 YENEEA. The CDR3: CASSAHGTGYNEQFF. CDR3 sequence (DNA): TGTGCCAGCAGCGCCCACGGGACAGGGTACAATGAGCAGTTCTTC.

The chain is built from TRBV6-4 and TRBJ2-1; D is undetermined. The CDR3 has 11 residues. The V and J ends lost 6 bases and 2 bases respectively, with 2 bases between them. Looked up from germline, CDR1 is MRHNA and CDR2 is SNTAGT. Here the CDR3 reads CASRTYNEQFF. The CDR3 bases are TGTGCCAGCAGAACCTACAATGAGCAGTTCTTC.

This chain joins TRBV5-1 and TRBJ2-3; TRBD2 aligns across 7 bases. V lost 1 base and J lost 1; bases outside the gene matches: 3. CDR3 length equals 15 residues. Germline V gives CDR1 SGHRS, CDR2 YFSETQ. CDR3 sequence (DNA): TGCGCCAGCAGCTTGCCTAGCGGACGCACAGATACGCAGTATTTT. Residues: CASSLPSGRTDTQYF.

The CDR3 sequence: CASSLGGPVYNEQFF. The CDR3 DNA reads as TGTGCCAGCAGCTTAGGCGGACCCGTATACAATGAGCAGTTCTTC. The genes are TRBV11-3 and TRBJ2-1; D unresolved. Germline assignment: CDR1 SGHNT and CDR2 YENEEA. The CDR3 has 15 amino acids. V dropped 1 base and J dropped 4 bases, with 11 bases sitting between them.

J is TRBJ2-3 and V is TRBV11-3; D is ambiguous. Germline assignment: CDR1 SGHNT and CDR2 YENEEA. This CDR3 has 13 residues. Trimming stripped 5 bases from V and 5 bases from J, with 11 bases between. The CDR3 protein is CASSSQPQDTQYF. CDR3 nucleotide sequence: TGTGCCAGCAGCAGCCAACCCCAAGATACGCAGTATTTT.

The genes are TRBV28 and TRBJ2-7, with D tentatively TRBD1 (8 bases). The CDR3 covers 14 residues. Between the trimmed V and J ends, which lost 6 bases and 6 bases, there was a span of 18 bases. Germline-derived CDR1 and CDR2 are MDHEN and SYDVKM. CDR3 in DNA: TGTGCCAGCAGGATACAGGGGGGGGAATCCGAGCAGTACTTC. This codes for CASRIQGGESEQYF.

The V and J genes are TRBV29-1 and TRBJ2-3; 8 bases are a match to TRBD2. J gave up 3 bases and V 7 bases, and 9 bases lay outside the gene matches. Germline V gives CDR1 SQVTM, CDR2 ANQGSEA. The CDR3 runs 14 residues. CDR3 DNA: TGCAGCGGGGCCTTGAGCGGGAGAACAGATACGCAGTATTTT. Protein: CSGALSGRTDTQYF.

This clone was seen many times. The V call is TRBV11-3, the J call TRBJ2-2; no firm D call. CDR3 size: 13 residues. Germline V gene data show CDR1 as SGHNT and CDR2 as YENEEA. The V end was cut by 1 base, the J end by 7 bases, with 7 bases between. This chain's CDR3 is CASSLGFSGELFF. CDR3 nucleotides: TGTGCCAGCAGCTTAGGATTTAGCGGGGAGCTGTTTTTT.